This T cell receptor beta chain was captured in a study of shared clonotypes between healthy human individuals. The method was immunoSEQ multiplex PCR; TCRdb's version includes in-frame clones alone and lacks a portion of them. The sample carries some 1,100,000 clones, around 78% recorded once. Deletions cut 2 bases from V and 9 bases from J, with 9 bases between. CDR1 is SGHNT, CDR2 YYREEE, per germline (reference sequence). The CDR3 has 12 amino acids. Donors included only healthy HIV-negative adults lacking recent acute infections or vaccinations. The gene calls are TRBV5-4 and TRBJ2-1, with a tentative D call TRBD2 (6 bases). The sample was memory CD4+ T cells from PBMCs. Described subset: CD45RA-negative fraction. This TCR was sampled from a man between 18 and 35 years old in good health. Some clones in this sample may be carry-over from other donors' samples. In DNA, the CDR3 is TGTGCCAGCAGCTTTTGGGGAGGTGAGCAGTTCTTC. Translated, it gives CASSFWGGEQFF.